Listed below are T cell receptor beta chains from one sample, sequenced in a study of vaccination effects on CD4 cells after COVID-19. No antigen has been identified for these receptors. Repertoires were generated with immunoSEQ multiplex PCR, while TCRdb's copy carries only in-frame clones and drops some. The sample shows about 54,000 clones, roughly 76% of them seen only once. Material: CD4+ T cells from PBMCs cultured with HCoV-229E spike peptides, obtained before COVID-19 vaccination. These receptors originate from a human donor who received a COVID-19 vaccine. Each CDR3 is given with its conserved first and last residue. The D gene is left open where the match is weak. Not every row has a clone size; where given, it reads once, few, many or a size class.

size: .
J: TRBJ2-1
V: TRBV11-3
D: TRBD1
DNA: TGTGCCAGCAGCGCCCGTAACGGGACAGGGGTGAAGAATGAGCAGTTCTTC
CDR3: CASSARNGTGVKNEQFF

size: .
J: TRBJ2-2
V: TRBV5-5
D: .
DNA: TGTGCCAGCAGGACAGGTGCGGACACCGGGGAGCTGTTTTTT
CDR3: CASRTGADTGELFF

size: .
J: TRBJ1-6
V: TRBV2
D: .
DNA: TGTGCCAGCAGTGAGAGGCAGGGCGGCTCACCCCTCCACTTT
CDR3: CASSERQGGSPLHF

size: once
J: TRBJ1-4
V: TRBV5-4
D: .
DNA: TGTGCCAGCAGCTCCATTCCTATTGAAAAACTGTTTTTT
CDR3: CASSSIPIEKLFF

size: .
J: TRBJ1-2
V: TRBV7-2
D: TRBD1
DNA: TGTGCCAGCAGCCCGGGACAGGGTGGTGGCTACACCTTC
CDR3: CASSPGQGGGYTF

size: .
J: TRBJ2-6
V: TRBV11-3
D: TRBD1
DNA: TGTGCCAGCAGCCCCTCACCGGGACAGGGGAGATCTGGGGCCAACGTCCTGACTTTC
CDR3: CASSPSPGQGRSGANVLTF

size: .
J: TRBJ1-2
V: TRBV5-1
D: .
DNA: TGCGCCAGCAGCTTGGGCGCAGGGGATTTCTATGGCTACACCTTC
CDR3: CASSLGAGDFYGYTF

size: .
J: TRBJ2-2
V: TRBV4-3
D: .
DNA: TGCGCCAGCAGCCAAAATAGGGGGGACACCGGGGAGCTGTTTTTT
CDR3: CASSQNRGDTGELFF

size: .
J: TRBJ1-1
V: TRBV5-4
D: .
DNA: TGTGCCAGCAGCTTGGGAGGGGACACTGAAGCTTTCTTT
CDR3: CASSLGGDTEAFF

size: .
J: TRBJ2-5
V: TRBV30
D: TRBD1
DNA: TGTGCCTGGACCTCCCCCCGGACAGGTGAAGAGACCCAGTACTTC
CDR3: CAWTSPRTGEETQYF

size: .
J: TRBJ2-3
V: TRBV5-4
D: TRBD1
DNA: TGTGCCAGCAGCTATTCGGGACAGGGCGGGACAGATACGCAGTATTTT
CDR3: CASSYSGQGGTDTQYF

size: .
J: TRBJ1-2
V: TRBV6-5
D: .
DNA: TGTGCCAGCAGTCATGACCTCCTATCTGGCTACACCTTC
CDR3: CASSHDLLSGYTF

size: .
J: TRBJ2-1
V: TRBV19
D: .
DNA: TGTGCCAGTAGTGTAACAGGGAACTCCTACAATGAGCAGTTCTTC
CDR3: CASSVTGNSYNEQFF

size: .
J: TRBJ2-5
V: TRBV24-1
D: .
DNA: TGTGCCACCAGTGATTCAGTGGGCCGGGAGACCCAGTACTTC
CDR3: CATSDSVGRETQYF

size: .
J: TRBJ2-3
V: TRBV24-1
D: .
DNA: TGTGCCACCAGTGAAGGTGGCTATACGCAGTATTTT
CDR3: CATSEGGYTQYF

size: once
J: TRBJ1-6
V: TRBV2
D: .
DNA: TGTGCCAGCAGTGTAGACCGCCAAGGGAATTCACCCCTCCACTTT
CDR3: CASSVDRQGNSPLHF

size: few
J: TRBJ1-1
V: TRBV29-1
D: .
DNA: TGCAGCGTTGAAGAGGGGAGGCAGGGTAGCACTGAAGCTTTCTTT
CDR3: CSVEEGRQGSTEAFF

size: .
J: TRBJ1-5
V: TRBV2
D: TRBD1
DNA: TGTGCCAGCAGTCCCGGACAGGGGCCCGTTCAGCCCCAGCATTTT
CDR3: CASSPGQGPVQPQHF

size: .
J: TRBJ2-5
V: TRBV15
D: .
DNA: TGTGCCACCAGCAGAGATAGGGCGGCTAGTCGCCAGTACTTC
CDR3: CATSRDRAASRQYF

size: .
J: TRBJ2-2
V: TRBV6-5
D: TRBD2
DNA: TGTGCCAGCAGACCGGGACTAGCTCTCACCGGGGAGCTGTTTTTT
CDR3: CASRPGLALTGELFF

size: .
J: TRBJ2-3
V: TRBV7-5
D: .
DNA: TGTGCCAGAAGCCCCGTCCCGCGGGGGGGCACAGATACGCAGTATTTT
CDR3: CARSPVPRGGTDTQYF

size: .
J: TRBJ1-5
V: TRBV27
D: TRBD1
DNA: TGTGCCAGCAGTTTTTCGACAGGGGGGAGCAATCAGCCCCAGCATTTT
CDR3: CASSFSTGGSNQPQHF

size: once
J: TRBJ2-3
V: TRBV2
D: TRBD1
DNA: TGTGCCAGCACCCCGGACAGGCCAACTAGCACAGATACGCAGTATTTT
CDR3: CASTPDRPTSTDTQYF

size: .
J: TRBJ2-5
V: TRBV7-9
D: .
DNA: TGTGCCAGCAGCTTAGCTTACAGCGGTGGGGGCCAAGAGACCCAGTACTTC
CDR3: CASSLAYSGGGQETQYF

size: few
J: TRBJ2-2
V: TRBV5-1
D: .
DNA: TGCGCCAGCAGCCTCCACAGGTATGGCGGGGAGCTGTTTTTT
CDR3: CASSLHRYGGELFF

size: once
J: TRBJ1-1
V: TRBV18
D: .
DNA: TGTGCCAGCTCACCACAGGTTCAGAACACTGAAGCTTTCTTT
CDR3: CASSPQVQNTEAFF

size: .
J: TRBJ2-2
V: TRBV9
D: .
DNA: TGTGCCAGCAGCGCGACAGTAACCGGGGAGCTGTTTTTT
CDR3: CASSATVTGELFF

size: .
J: TRBJ2-1
V: TRBV6-2/TRBV6-3
D: TRBD2
DNA: TGTGCCAGCAGCACTTTAGGACTAGCGGGGGCGCCTCAGGTCTTC
CDR3: CASSTLGLAGAPQVF

size: .
J: TRBJ1-1
V: TRBV30
D: .
DNA: TGTGCCTGGAGGCCCCCCCTGGGGGGTCCGAACACTGAAGCTTTCTTT
CDR3: CAWRPPLGGPNTEAFF

size: .
J: TRBJ2-5
V: TRBV6-2/TRBV6-3
D: .
DNA: TGTGCCAGCAGTCGGACTGAACAAGAGACCCAGTACTTC
CDR3: CASSRTEQETQYF

size: once
J: TRBJ1-1
V: TRBV18
D: .
DNA: TGTGCCAGCTCACCATCCCCGAACACTGAAGCTTTCTTT
CDR3: CASSPSPNTEAFF

size: few
J: TRBJ1-3
V: TRBV9
D: .
DNA: TGTGCCAGCAGCGTAGGGTACTCTGGAAACACCATATATTTT
CDR3: CASSVGYSGNTIYF

size: once
J: TRBJ1-3
V: TRBV9
D: .
DNA: TGTGCCAGCAGCGGCCCGACAGATTCCTCTGGAAACACCATATATTTT
CDR3: CASSGPTDSSGNTIYF

size: .
J: TRBJ1-1
V: TRBV10-2
D: TRBD1
DNA: TGCGCCAGCAGTGACGGTAACAGGGGCAAGAACACTGAAGCTTTCTTT
CDR3: CASSDGNRGKNTEAFF

size: .
J: TRBJ2-2
V: TRBV7-9
D: TRBD1
DNA: TGTGCCAGCAGACGGACAGGTTCATGGGGAGACACCGGGGAGCTGTTTTTT
CDR3: CASRRTGSWGDTGELFF

size: .
J: TRBJ2-2
V: TRBV9
D: .
DNA: TGTGCCAGCAGCGTAGTGGAGCTCACCGGGGAGCTGTTTTTT
CDR3: CASSVVELTGELFF

size: .
J: TRBJ1-3
V: TRBV25-1
D: .
DNA: TGTGCCAGCAGTGAATGGTCGGGCGGAAACACCATATATTTT
CDR3: CASSEWSGGNTIYF

size: .
J: TRBJ2-1
V: TRBV2
D: TRBD2
DNA: TGTGCCAGCAGGGGGCAAAGGACTAGCGGGGGGTCCTACAATGAGCAGTTCTTC
CDR3: CASRGQRTSGGSYNEQFF

size: .
J: TRBJ2-3
V: TRBV5-8
D: .
DNA: TGTGCCAGCAGCTTGAAAAGAGCCACAGATACGCAGTATTTT
CDR3: CASSLKRATDTQYF

size: few
J: TRBJ2-1
V: TRBV10-1
D: TRBD2
DNA: TGCGCCAGCGGGGATAGCGGGGGAAACAATGAGCAGTTCTTC
CDR3: CASGDSGGNNEQFF

size: .
J: TRBJ1-6
V: TRBV5-1
D: TRBD1
DNA: TGCGCCAGCAGCTTCTGGACAGGGGGCGGGGGTTCACCCCTCCACTTT
CDR3: CASSFWTGGGGSPLHF

size: .
J: TRBJ1-1
V: TRBV3-1/TRBV3-2
D: .
DNA: TGTGCCAGCAGCCCCCCTGGAGCTGAAGCTTTCTTT
CDR3: CASSPPGAEAFF

size: .
J: TRBJ1-5
V: TRBV5-8
D: .
DNA: TGTGCCAGCAGCTTGGGGACAGTCTGGAGCAATCAGCCCCAGCATTTT
CDR3: CASSLGTVWSNQPQHF

size: .
J: TRBJ2-2
V: TRBV5-1
D: .
DNA: TGCGCCAGCAGCTTGGACTTAAACACCGGGGAGCTGTTTTTT
CDR3: CASSLDLNTGELFF

size: .
J: TRBJ2-3
V: TRBV6-5
D: .
DNA: TGTGCCAGCAGTTATAAGGGTTCCCACACAGATACGCAGTATTTT
CDR3: CASSYKGSHTDTQYF

size: .
J: TRBJ2-3
V: TRBV27
D: .
DNA: TGTGCCAGCAGTTTATCCTACTCCGGCACAGATACGCAGTATTTT
CDR3: CASSLSYSGTDTQYF

size: .
J: TRBJ2-3
V: TRBV4-3
D: .
DNA: TGCGCCAGCAGCCTCGGACGGAGCGACACAGATACGCAGTATTTT
CDR3: CASSLGRSDTDTQYF

size: few
J: TRBJ1-2
V: TRBV7-2
D: .
DNA: TGTGCCAGCAGCTTAGCAAGGGGCGGGGGCTACACCTTC
CDR3: CASSLARGGGYTF

size: .
J: TRBJ2-1
V: TRBV7-6
D: .
DNA: TGTGCCAGCAGCTCCCCATGGGGGCGCGATAATGAGCAGTTCTTC
CDR3: CASSSPWGRDNEQFF

size: .
J: TRBJ2-2
V: TRBV25-1
D: .
DNA: TGTGCCAGCAGTGAGCCCCGGGGGCTCACCGGGGAGCTGTTTTTT
CDR3: CASSEPRGLTGELFF

size: .
J: TRBJ1-5
V: TRBV5-3
D: TRBD1
DNA: TGTGCCAGAAGCCCCCATCGACAGGGTATGACCAATCAGCCCCAGCATTTT
CDR3: CARSPHRQGMTNQPQHF